Listed here are 10 T cell receptor beta chains from one sample, sequenced in a study of blood T cell repertoires in COVID-19. The method was immunoSEQ multiplex PCR; TCRdb's version includes in-frame clones alone and lacks a portion of them. The sample consists of about 150,000 clones, 70% to 90% of them appearing once. The specimen sequenced was peripheral blood. These receptors were obtained from a man between 60 and 70 years old with COVID-19, enrolled during active disease.

This chain links TRBV19 with TRBJ1-3, with 7 bases fitting TRBD1. The V and J ends lost 4 bases and 0 bases, in that order; junction bases with no gene match: 15. The germline V gene has CDR1 LNHDA and CDR2 SQIVND (reference sequence). The CDR3 covers 19 residues. The CDR3 region is CASSNPRSGQTFSGNTIYF. The CDR3 DNA follows: TGTGCCAGTAGTAACCCCCGCTCGGGACAGACCTTCTCTGGAAACACCATATATTTT.

Only one count was recorded for this clone. J is TRBJ1-4 and V is TRBV10-3; TRBD1 aligns across 12 bases. The junction had 4 bases not matched to a gene; V was cut back by 6 bases and J by 5 bases. Per the germline V gene, CDR1 is ENHRY and CDR2 is SYGVKD. The CDR3 runs to 15 residues. The CDR3 region is CAISGTGGPNEKLFF. In nucleotides, the CDR3 is TGTGCCATCAGCGGGACAGGGGGCCCAAATGAAAAACTGTTTTTT.

The chain has TRBV7-2 and TRBJ2-1; 13 nucleotides line up with TRBD2. Germline V gives CDR1 SGHTA, CDR2 FQGNSA. V lost 2 bases to trimming and J lost 7 bases; unmatched junction nucleotides: 5. The CDR3 contains 16 residues. Here the CDR3 reads CASSLTSGGAWNEQFF. DNA of the CDR3: TGTGCCAGCAGCTTAACTAGCGGGGGGGCATGGAATGAGCAGTTCTTC. Drawing the rest from reference TRBV7-2 and TRBJ2-1, the complete variable domain is GAGVSQSPSNKVTEKGKDVELRCDPISGHTALYWYRQSLGQGLEFLIYFQGNSAPDKSGLPSDRFSAERTGGSVSTLTIQRTQQEDSAVYLCASSLTSGGAWNEQFFGPGTRLTVL.

V usage is TRBV24-1 and J usage is TRBJ2-3; 7 bases are shared with TRBD1. The CDR3 totals 17 residues. Germline assignment: CDR1 KGHDR and CDR2 SFDVKD. V gave up 1 base and J gave up 4 bases; unmatched junction bases: 10. The CDR3 bases are TGTGCCACCAGTGATTTAACACAGGGGTTTCTCCCAGATACGCAGTATTTT. Encoded protein: CATSDLTQGFLPDTQYF.

This chain connects TRBV7-9 to TRBJ1-2; 7 positions agree with TRBD1. Per germline, CDR1 SEHNR and CDR2 FQNEAQ (reference sequence). The CDR3 has 15 residues. Trimming removed 4 bases from V and 4 bases from J; junction bases left unmatched: 9. The CDR3 loop is CASSYSGTESYGYTF. DNA of the CDR3: TGTGCCAGCAGCTATTCCGGGACAGAGTCCTATGGCTACACCTTC.

V and J are TRBV10-3 and TRBJ1-1, with no clear D. Per the germline V gene, CDR1 is ENHRY and CDR2 is SYGVKD. This CDR3 is built from 12 residues. V was pared by 6 bases and J by 3 bases, with 8 bases between. The CDR3 reads CAIRGLDTEAFF. The CDR3 DNA reads TGTGCCATCAGGGGCCTGGACACTGAAGCTTTCTTT.

A few counts support this clone. The chain couples TRBV30 to TRBJ1-2; D unresolved. Trimming pared 8 bases from V and 2 bases from J, leaving 9 bases between. CDR3 length: 11 amino acids. Germline lookup yields CDR1 GTSNPN and CDR2 SVGIG (reference sequence). The CDR3 DNA sequence: TGTGCCAAGAGCATGAACTATGGCTACACCTTC. It codes for CAKSMNYGYTF.

The rearrangement uses TRBV15 and TRBJ2-3; D might be TRBD2 (6 bases). The germline gives CDR1 LNHNV, CDR2 YYDKDF (reference sequence). V gave up 5 bases and J gave up 4 bases, with 13 bases separating them. CDR3 size: 14 residues. CDR3 coding DNA: TGTGCCACCAGCGCGCGGAGGGCCCCAGATACGCAGTATTTT. Its protein is CATSARRAPDTQYF.

The rearrangement joins TRBV7-2 to TRBJ2-1; 11 nucleotides line up with TRBD2. Trimming cost V 9 bases and J 6 bases; bases outside gene matches: 4. CDR3 length: 13 residues. Germline V lookup: CDR1 SGHTA, CDR2 FQGNSA. The CDR3 reads CARRLAGTNEQFF. As DNA, the CDR3 is TGTGCCAGGCGACTAGCGGGAACCAATGAGCAGTTCTTC.

This chain connects TRBV24-1 to TRBJ1-2; D possibly corresponds to TRBD1 (6 bases). The CDR3 has 14 amino acids. Germline assignment: CDR1 KGHDR and CDR2 SFDVKD. Between the trimmed V and J ends, which lost 1 base and 8 bases, there was a span of 13 bases. The CDR3 spells CATSDFLGRGGYTF. Written as DNA, the CDR3 is TGTGCCACCAGTGATTTCTTGGGCAGGGGAGGCTACACCTTC.